This T cell receptor beta chain was identified in a study of shared clonotypes between healthy human individuals. Turning to the study itself: Each donor's CD4 naive and CD4 memory cells filled three plates apiece, CD8 naive two, and CD8 memory one. Study-level results: Tissue TCR repertoires likely differ from these blood-only repertoires.

Regarding this clone: The antigen remains unidentified.

Assay: immunoSEQ multiplex PCR; the TCRdb copy retains only in-frame clones and omits some. In the table there are around 2.3 million clones, 95% of which are singletons. V dropped 3 bases and J dropped 7 bases, with 12 bases sitting between them. Germline V lookup: CDR1 GTSNPN, CDR2 SVGIG (reference sequence). CDR3 length: 13 residues. The sample consisted of naive CD4+ T cells sorted from blood. Regarding subset: CD45RA+ positively selected. The TCR sequence derives from a man younger than 35 in good health. V usage is TRBV30 and J usage is TRBJ2-2; D is undetermined. CDR3 DNA: TGTGCCTGGAGCCCTAATGGGTTCGGGGAGCTGTTTTTT. Its protein product is CAWSPNGFGELFF.